The clone carrying this T cell receptor (beta chain) was observed a single time. TCRdb's copy holds only in-frame clones and misses some; the assay was immunoSEQ multiplex PCR. The sample includes roughly 66,000 clones, approximately 90% of them seen just once. This record comes from a study of blood T cell repertoires in COVID-19. CDR3 length: 16 residues. Looked up from germline, CDR1 is SGDLS and CDR2 is YYNGEE. The V and J ends lost 3 bases and 0 bases, in that order; junction bases with no gene match: 7. This TCR came from a human donor in a cohort sampled during active COVID-19. This chain uses TRBV9 with TRBJ2-3, with 7 bases that match TRBD2. Sequenced material: peripheral blood. CDR3 sequence reads: CASSGPLAESTDTQYF. Here the CDR3 DNA reads TGTGCCAGCAGCGGACCTCTAGCGGAGAGCACAGATACGCAGTATTTT.